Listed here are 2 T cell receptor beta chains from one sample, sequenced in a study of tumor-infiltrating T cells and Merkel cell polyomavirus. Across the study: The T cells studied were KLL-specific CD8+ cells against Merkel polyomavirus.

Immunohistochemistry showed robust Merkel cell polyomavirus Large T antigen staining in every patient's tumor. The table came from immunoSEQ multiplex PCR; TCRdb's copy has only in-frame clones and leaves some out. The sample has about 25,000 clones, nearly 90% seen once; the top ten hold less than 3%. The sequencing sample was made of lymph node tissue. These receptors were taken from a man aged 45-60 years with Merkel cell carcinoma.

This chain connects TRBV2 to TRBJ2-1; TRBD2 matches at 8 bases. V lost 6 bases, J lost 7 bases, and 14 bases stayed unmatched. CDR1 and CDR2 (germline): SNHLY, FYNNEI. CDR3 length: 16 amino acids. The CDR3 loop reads CASRPLLRGVNNEQFF. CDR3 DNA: TGTGCCAGCAGACCTCTCTTGCGGGGGGTTAATAATGAGCAGTTCTTC.

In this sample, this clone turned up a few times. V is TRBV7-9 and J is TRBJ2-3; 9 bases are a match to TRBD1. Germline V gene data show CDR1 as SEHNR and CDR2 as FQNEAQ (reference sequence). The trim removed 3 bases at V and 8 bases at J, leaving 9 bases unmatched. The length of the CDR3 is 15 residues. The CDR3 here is CASSFQQGALGTQYF. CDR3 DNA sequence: TGTGCCAGCAGCTTCCAACAGGGGGCGTTGGGTACGCAGTATTTT.